A single T cell receptor (beta chain) is shown here with its context. Its specificity is not known. Lacking the conserved final phenylalanine or tryptophan, this CDR3 likely reflects a read error. These data originate in a study of tumor-infiltrating lymphocytes in primary liver carcinoma. Study results and limitations: The use of bulk unsorted samples meant that CD4+ and CD8+ repertoires were not compared.

RNA was extracted from whole blood without cell sorting, alongside germline DNA. The CDR3 sequence is 14 residues long. CDR1 is SGHNT, CDR2 YENEEA, per germline. A primer in the constant region served to generate TCR beta cDNA from approximately 460 ng of total RNA. Libraries of TCR beta came from three nested multiplex PCR rounds with slightly modified ARM-PCR. Use of TRBV1-TRBV30 forward primers with a C-beta reverse primer characterized the first two PCR rounds, which lasted roughly 9 cycles each. Each CDR3 protein is one row after TCRdb ran MiXCR on the multiplex PCR reads. The sample has approximately 330,000 distinct CDR3 sequences, approximately 65% seen once.

This sequence joins TRBV11-3 and TRBJ2-3; 10 bases map to TRBD1. This TCR was sampled from a middle-aged man with primary liver carcinoma and hepatitis B virus infection. Material: peripheral blood. CDR3 DNA: TGTGTCAGCAGCCTCGGACAGGGGGCAGATACGCAGTATCTT. It is translated as CVSSLGQGADTQYL.